The T cell receptor (beta chain) under discussion was sequenced for a study of shared clonotypes between healthy human individuals. Overall study context: Per donor, CD8 memory used one plate, CD8 naive used two, CD4 memory used three and CD4 naive used three.

The naive CD8 population came from CD45RO-negative cells selected for CCR7, without terminally differentiated effector memory CD45RA+ cells. Assay used: immunoSEQ multiplex PCR; TCRdb lists only in-frame clones, some missing. The table includes about 2.1 million clones, 80% to 95% detected once. Overall study findings and caveats: Researchers found naive subsets generally carried larger estimated richness than memory subsets. It was only blood that was sampled, and tissue repertoires likely differ. The generation probabilities recorded for non-shared clonotypes fell below those of clonotypes shared by all four donors.

This clone was counted between two and nine times. The antigen is not known. This TCR came from a man between 18 and 29 years old in good health. Some clones in this sample may be carry-over from other donors' samples. The sample was naive CD8+ T cells from PBMCs.

The CDR3: CASSAWTDGNTIYF. CDR3 nucleotides: TGTGCCAGCAGCGCGTGGACAGATGGAAACACCATATATTTT. The chain has TRBV9 and TRBJ1-3; D perhaps matches TRBD1 (6 bases). Trimming took off 3 bases at V and 3 bases at J, with 10 bases between the two ends. Germline values: CDR1 SGDLS, CDR2 YYNGEE. This CDR3 contains 14 residues.